The next 5 T cell receptor beta chains were all read from a single sample in a study of blood T cell repertoires in COVID-19. Assay used: immunoSEQ multiplex PCR; TCRdb lists only in-frame clones, some missing. Among 250,000 or so clones listed, approximately 81% were seen once. Specimen: PBMCs or T cells enriched from blood (not recorded which). These TCRs come from a woman aged 50 to 65 who had been exposed to COVID-19.

The rearrangement links TRBV3-1 (or the pseudogene TRBV3-2) to TRBJ2-7; a possible D gene is TRBD2 (5 bases). The CDR3 totals 14 residues. Trimming removed 1 base from V and 3 bases from J, with 10 bases in between. Germline CDR1 LGHDT, CDR2 YNNKEL (reference sequence). The CDR3, as DNA: TGTGCCAGCAGCCAAGTTCAGGAGGTCTACGAGCAGTACTTC. This codes for CASSQVQEVYEQYF.

The chain employs TRBV15 and TRBJ1-4, with D uncertain. CDR3 length: 12 amino acids. With 3 bases removed from V and 6 bases from J, the gap between germline ends came to 5 bases. CDR1 and CDR2 from the germline V gene are LNHNV and YYDKDF (reference sequence). The CDR3 region is CATSRRDEKLFF. The CDR3 DNA reads as TGTGCCACCAGCAGGAGGGATGAAAAACTGTTTTTT. The complete variable domain, with remaining parts taken from reference TRBV15 and TRBJ1-4, reads DAMVIQNPRYQVTQFGKPVTLSCSQTLNHNVMYWYQQKSSQAPKLLFHYYDKDFNNEADTPDNFQSRRPNTSFCFLDIRSPGLGDTAMYLCATSRRDEKLFFGSGTQLSVL.

In nucleotides, the CDR3 is TGTGCCAGCAGTTTTGGACTAGTCCGCAATGAGCAGTTCTTC. Residues: CASSFGLVRNEQFF. The rearrangement links TRBV28 to TRBJ2-1, with 7 bases identical to TRBD2. The CDR3 contains 14 residues. Trimming took 3 bases from V and 6 from J; bases not matched to a gene: 5. CDR1 and CDR2 from the germline V gene are MDHEN and SYDVKM.

The V and J genes are TRBV5-1 and TRBJ2-2; 8 bases fit TRBD1. CDR3 size: 13 residues. J gave up 6 bases and V 2 bases, and 0 bases lay outside the gene matches. Germline V gene lookup returns CDR1 SGHRS and CDR2 YFSETQ. CDR3 residues: CASSLQGAGELFF. The CDR3 DNA reads as TGCGCCAGCAGCTTACAGGGGGCCGGGGAGCTGTTTTTT.

The rearrangement links TRBV6-4 to TRBJ2-2, with D unclear. V lost 8 bases to trimming and J lost 7 bases, with 14 bases between them. Per the germline V gene, CDR1 is MRHNA and CDR2 is SNTAGT. The CDR3 sequence is 13 residues long. The CDR3 sequence is CASSSELGGELFF. As DNA, the CDR3 is TGTGCCAGCTCCTCGGAGTTGGGCGGGGAGCTGTTTTTT.